Following are 12 T cell receptor beta chains from one sample sequenced in a study of cytomegalovirus exposure and HLA in healthy donors. The assay was immunoSEQ multiplex PCR, and TCRdb's table has in-frame clones only and misses some. The sample shows about 82,000 clones, 85% to 95% of them seen only once. Sequences were obtained from PBMCs. The source is a woman between 18 and 29 years old in good health and CMV-seronegative.

The chain couples TRBV7-9 to TRBJ2-1, with D uncertain. The CDR3 has 14 amino acids. Trimming stripped 3 bases from V and 10 bases from J, with 16 bases between. Germline V lookup: CDR1 SEHNR, CDR2 FQNEAQ (reference sequence). In DNA, the CDR3 is TGTGCCAGCAGCTTCAGTTCTCGAATCTGGGAGCAGTTCTTC. Protein: CASSFSSRIWEQFF.

The V and J genes are TRBV7-9 and TRBJ2-5, with D possibly TRBD1 on 6 matching bases. The CDR3 runs 14 residues. Germline CDR1 and CDR2: SEHNR and FQNEAQ (reference sequence). Trimming took off 6 bases at V and 2 bases at J, with 13 bases between the two ends. Here the CDR3 DNA reads TGTGCCAGCAGATCCGGGACATCTCAAGAGACCCAGTACTTC. Protein: CASRSGTSQETQYF.

The genes are TRBV4-1 and TRBJ1-5, with TRBD1 as a possible D gene (6 bases). The germline CDR1 and CDR2 sequences are MGHRA and YSYEKL. The length of the CDR3 is 14 residues. The germline V and J ends were trimmed by 5 bases and 4 bases, with 12 bases remaining between them. The CDR3 loop reads CASSDGTNNQPQHF. The CDR3 DNA reads TGCGCCAGCAGCGACGGGACAAATAATCAGCCCCAGCATTTT.

The chain joins TRBV5-1 to TRBJ1-4; D perhaps matches TRBD1 (6 bases). This CDR3 has 17 residues. Germline V lookup: CDR1 SGHRS, CDR2 YFSETQ. V was pared by 4 bases and J by 3 bases, with 19 bases between. This CDR3 reads CASSLLGAAGANEKLFF. The CDR3 coding sequence is TGCGCCAGCAGCCTACTGGGTGCGGCAGGGGCTAATGAAAAACTGTTTTTT.

The rearrangement uses TRBV4-3 and TRBJ2-3; 7 nucleotides line up with TRBD2. This CDR3 has 16 amino acids. Unmatched junction bases numbered 9, after V lost 4 bases and J lost 2 bases. Germline-derived CDR1 and CDR2 are LGHNA and YSLEER. The CDR3 region is CASSPGSGLITDTQYF. DNA for the CDR3: TGCGCCAGCAGCCCTGGATCGGGACTAATCACAGATACGCAGTATTTT.

The CDR3 reads CASSAGERAQYF. As DNA, the CDR3 is TGTGCCAGCAGCGCGGGGGAACGGGCCCAGTACTTC. The J gene is TRBJ2-5, the V gene TRBV28; the match to TRBD2 covers 7 bases. The CDR3 spans 12 residues. CDR1 and CDR2 (germline): MDHEN, SYDVKM. The V and J ends lost 6 bases and 9 bases, in that order; junction bases with no gene match: 7.

The genes are TRBV30 and TRBJ2-3; 10 bases match TRBD2. The V segment lost 8 bases and the J segment 4 bases; nucleotides outside the gene matches: 12. CDR1 and CDR2 from the germline V gene are GTSNPN and SVGIG (reference sequence). This CDR3 is built from 15 residues. For the CDR3, the DNA is TGTGCCACAGAGCCGGGACTAGCGTCGGCAGATACGCAGTATTTT. This translates into CATEPGLASADTQYF.

The CDR3 region is CASSYSTGATDTQYF. The CDR3 bases are TGTGCCAGCAGTTACTCGACAGGGGCCACAGATACGCAGTATTTT. This chain joins TRBV6-5 and TRBJ2-3, with 8 bases matching TRBD1. Germline CDR1 is MNHEY and CDR2 is SVGAGI. The CDR3 is made up of 15 amino acids. The V and J ends lost 0 bases and 2 bases, in that order; junction bases with no gene match: 1.

J is TRBJ2-6 and V is TRBV7-6, with 8 bases identical to TRBD1. V was pared by 5 bases and J by 0 bases, with 3 bases of the junction left unmatched. CDR1 and CDR2 from the germline V gene are SGHVS and FNYEAQ. This CDR3 comprises 16 residues. DNA of the CDR3: TGTGCCAGCAGCATTACAGGGGGCTCTGGGGCCAACGTCCTGACTTTC. Its translation is CASSITGGSGANVLTF.

The gene calls are TRBV6-6 and TRBJ2-5; 9 bases are shared with TRBD2. The CDR3 extends over 15 amino acids. Trimming took 4 bases from V and 5 from J; bases not matched to a gene: 8. The germline V gene encodes CDR1 MNHNY and CDR2 SVGAGI (reference sequence). This CDR3 is CASSSGGRAGETQYF. CDR3 coding DNA: TGTGCCAGCAGTTCCGGCGGGAGGGCCGGGGAGACCCAGTACTTC.

The chain is built from TRBV18 and TRBJ2-3; 10 nucleotides match TRBD1. J was trimmed by 3 bases and V by 2 bases; bases with no gene match: 5. The CDR3 covers 16 residues. CDR1 is KGHSH, CDR2 LQKENI, per germline. CDR3 region: CASSPTGQGTTDTQYF. As DNA, the CDR3 is TGTGCCAGCTCACCAACGGGACAGGGGACGACAGATACGCAGTATTTT.

The chain employs TRBV11-3 and TRBJ2-2; 7 nucleotides align to TRBD2. CDR3 length: 16 amino acids. The germline V gene encodes CDR1 SGHNT and CDR2 YENEEA. With V trimmed by 5 bases and J by 4 bases, 10 bases remained unmatched. The CDR3 sequence: CASSRAGGGRTGELFF. DNA of the CDR3: TGTGCCAGCAGCCGGGCCGGGGGAGGGCGCACCGGGGAGCTGTTTTTT.